This note documents a single T cell receptor (beta chain) sequence. Trimming took off 5 bases at V and 5 bases at J, with 15 bases between the two ends. Germline-derived CDR1 and CDR2 are SGHVS and FQNEAQ. The CDR3 consists of 14 residues. TCRdb's table, derived via immunoSEQ multiplex PCR, lists solely in-frame clones and lacks some. The top ten clones hold roughly 5.5% of a sample with tens of thousands of clones, about 88% of them seen once. This specimen comes from a study of blood T cell repertoires in COVID-19. The wider study: Spain, Italy and the United States supplied samples that represented acute and convalescent COVID-19. Sample material is recorded as cDNA or gDNA derived from T cells, B-cell-depleted T cells, or PBMCs.

The receptor was isolated from a human donor in a cohort sampled during active COVID-19. Sequences were obtained from peripheral blood. The chain couples TRBV7-8 to TRBJ2-5; D is perhaps TRBD1 (6 bases). Written as DNA, the CDR3 is TGTGCCAGCAGCCCGACAGGACGGAAGGAGACCCAGTACTTC. Translating it yields CASSPTGRKETQYF.